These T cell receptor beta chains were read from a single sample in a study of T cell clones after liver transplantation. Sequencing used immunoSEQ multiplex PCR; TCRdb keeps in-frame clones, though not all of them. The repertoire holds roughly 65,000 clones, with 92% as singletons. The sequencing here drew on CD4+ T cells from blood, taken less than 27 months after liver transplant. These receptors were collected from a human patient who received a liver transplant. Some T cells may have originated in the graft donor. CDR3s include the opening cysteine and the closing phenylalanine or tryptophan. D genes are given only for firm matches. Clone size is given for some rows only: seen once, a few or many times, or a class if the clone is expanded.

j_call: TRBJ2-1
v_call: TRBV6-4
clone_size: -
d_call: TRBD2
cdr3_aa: CASSVREGTSLFF
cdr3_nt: TGTGCCAGCAGTGTTAGGGAGGGGACCTCCCTGTTCTTC

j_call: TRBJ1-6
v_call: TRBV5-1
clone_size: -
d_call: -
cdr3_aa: CASSAGPQSSYNSPLHF
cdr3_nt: TGCGCCAGCAGCGCGGGACCCCAGAGCTCCTATAATTCACCCCTCCACTTT

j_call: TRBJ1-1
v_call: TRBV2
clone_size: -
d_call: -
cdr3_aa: CASTKEAGFLPTEAFF
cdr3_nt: TGTGCCAGCACCAAAGAGGCCGGCTTCCTCCCAACTGAAGCTTTCTTT

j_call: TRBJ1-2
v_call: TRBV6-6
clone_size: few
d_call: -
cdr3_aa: CASRSDHYGYTF
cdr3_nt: TGTGCCAGCAGGAGCGACCATTATGGCTACACCTTC

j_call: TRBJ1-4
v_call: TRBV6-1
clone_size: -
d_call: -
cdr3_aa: CASRIGTAKMGKLFF
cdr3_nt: TGTGCCAGCAGGATAGGGACGGCGAAAATGGGAAAACTGTTTTTT

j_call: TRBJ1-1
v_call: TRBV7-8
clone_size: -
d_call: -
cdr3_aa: CASSPKMLNTEAFF
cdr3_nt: TGTGCCAGCAGCCCTAAGATGTTGAACACTGAAGCTTTCTTT

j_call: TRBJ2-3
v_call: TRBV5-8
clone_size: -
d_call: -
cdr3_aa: CASVGPARTDTQYF
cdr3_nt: TGTGCCAGCGTGGGACCAGCCAGGACAGATACGCAGTATTTT

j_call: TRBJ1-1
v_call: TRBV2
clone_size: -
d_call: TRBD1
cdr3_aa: CASSNSGQPEAFF
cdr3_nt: TGTGCCAGCAGCAATTCGGGACAGCCTGAAGCTTTCTTT

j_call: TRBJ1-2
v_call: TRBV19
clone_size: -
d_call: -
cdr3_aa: CASSPPGRRAEGYTF
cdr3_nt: TGTGCCAGTAGTCCTCCGGGCCGTAGGGCGGAAGGCTACACCTTC

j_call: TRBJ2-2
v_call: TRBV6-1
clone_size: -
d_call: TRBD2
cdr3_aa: CALGREGNTGELFF
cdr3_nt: TGTGCCCTGGGGCGGGAGGGGAACACCGGGGAGCTGTTTTTT

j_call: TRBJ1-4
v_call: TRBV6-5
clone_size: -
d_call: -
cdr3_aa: CASSYGRQKNEKLFF
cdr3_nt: TGTGCCAGCAGTTACGGTCGGCAGAAGAATGAAAAACTGTTTTTT

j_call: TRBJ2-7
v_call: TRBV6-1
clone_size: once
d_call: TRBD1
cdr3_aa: CASSLLKDRGTEQYF
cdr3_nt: TGTGCCAGCAGCCTCTTAAAGGACAGGGGAACCGAGCAGTACTTC

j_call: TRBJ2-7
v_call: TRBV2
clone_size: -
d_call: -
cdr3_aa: CASSSIYEQYF
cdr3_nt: TGTGCCAGCAGTTCAATCTACGAGCAGTACTTC

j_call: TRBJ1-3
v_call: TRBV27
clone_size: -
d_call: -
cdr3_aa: CASRPGAWVAAGNTIYF
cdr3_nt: TGTGCCAGCAGACCCGGCGCATGGGTGGCAGCTGGAAACACCATATATTTT

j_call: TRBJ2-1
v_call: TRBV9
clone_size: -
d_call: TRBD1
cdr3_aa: CASSRTGTDNEQFF
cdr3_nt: TGTGCCAGCAGCAGAACCGGGACAGACAATGAGCAGTTCTTC

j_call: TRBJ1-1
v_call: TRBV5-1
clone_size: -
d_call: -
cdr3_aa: CASSLALRTEAFF
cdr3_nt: TGCGCCAGCAGCTTGGCCCTTCGCACTGAAGCTTTCTTT

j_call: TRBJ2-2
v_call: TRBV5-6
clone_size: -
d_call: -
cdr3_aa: CASSRKRAFGELFF
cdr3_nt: TGTGCCAGCAGCAGAAAGAGAGCCTTCGGGGAGCTGTTTTTT

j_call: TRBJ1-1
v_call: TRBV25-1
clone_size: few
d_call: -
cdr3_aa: CASSEAPPSTEAFF
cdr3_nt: TGTGCCAGCAGTGAAGCACCCCCGAGTACTGAAGCTTTCTTT

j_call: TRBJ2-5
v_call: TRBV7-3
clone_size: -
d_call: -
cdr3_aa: CASSLTGVRTAETQYF
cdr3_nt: TGTGCCAGCAGCTTAACCGGGGTTAGGACCGCAGAGACCCAGTACTTC

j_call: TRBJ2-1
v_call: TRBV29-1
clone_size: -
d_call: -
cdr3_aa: CSSRDVSFF
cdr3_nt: TGCAGCAGCCGGGACGTATCGTTCTTC

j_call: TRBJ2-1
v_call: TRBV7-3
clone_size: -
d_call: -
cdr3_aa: CASSLLSGGYNEQFF
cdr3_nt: TGTGCCAGCAGCTTACTCTCAGGCGGATACAATGAGCAGTTCTTC

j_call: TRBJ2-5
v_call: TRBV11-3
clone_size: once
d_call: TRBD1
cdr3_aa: CASSLAPMTGYQETQYF
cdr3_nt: TGTGCCAGCAGCTTAGCCCCGATGACAGGGTACCAAGAGACCCAGTACTTC

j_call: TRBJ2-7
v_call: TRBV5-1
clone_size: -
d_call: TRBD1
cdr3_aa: CASSLAGGQGANEQYF
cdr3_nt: TGCGCCAGCAGCTTGGCAGGGGGACAGGGGGCTAACGAGCAGTACTTC

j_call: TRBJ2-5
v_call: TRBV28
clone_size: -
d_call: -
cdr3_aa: CASSAYEETQYF
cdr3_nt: TGTGCCAGCAGTGCGTACGAGGAGACCCAGTACTTC

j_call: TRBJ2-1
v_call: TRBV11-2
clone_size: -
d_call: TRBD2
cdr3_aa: CASLPLSGSPYNEQFF
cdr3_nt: TGTGCCAGCCTTCCACTGAGCGGGAGCCCCTACAATGAGCAGTTCTTC

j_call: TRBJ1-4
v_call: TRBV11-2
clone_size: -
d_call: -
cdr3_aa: CASSGQPGNEKLFF
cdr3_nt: TGTGCCAGCAGCGGACAGCCTGGTAATGAAAAACTGTTTTTT

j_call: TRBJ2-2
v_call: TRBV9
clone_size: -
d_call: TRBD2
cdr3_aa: CASSATTSGSSGELFF
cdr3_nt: TGTGCCAGCAGCGCGACTACTAGCGGGAGTTCCGGGGAGCTGTTTTTT

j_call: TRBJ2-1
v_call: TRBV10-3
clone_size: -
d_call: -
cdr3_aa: CAISDSGHSSYNEQFF
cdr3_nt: TGTGCCATCAGTGATAGCGGACATAGCTCCTACAATGAGCAGTTCTTC

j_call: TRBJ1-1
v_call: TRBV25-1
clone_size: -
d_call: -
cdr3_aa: CASSETQAGDTEAFF
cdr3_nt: TGTGCCAGCAGTGAGACTCAGGCGGGGGACACTGAAGCTTTCTTT

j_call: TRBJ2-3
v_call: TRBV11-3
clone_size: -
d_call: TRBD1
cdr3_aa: CASSPRDSRSTDTQYF
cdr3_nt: TGTGCCAGCAGCCCTCGGGACAGTCGTAGCACAGATACGCAGTATTTT

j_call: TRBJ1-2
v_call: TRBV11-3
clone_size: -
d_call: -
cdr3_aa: CASSLEEGRGGYTF
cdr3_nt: TGTGCCAGCAGCTTAGAAGAGGGCAGGGGTGGCTACACCTTC

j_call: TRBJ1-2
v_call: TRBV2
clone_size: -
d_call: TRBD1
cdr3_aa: CASSRTGGLGGYTF
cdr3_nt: TGTGCCAGCAGTAGGACAGGGGGTCTTGGGGGCTACACCTTC

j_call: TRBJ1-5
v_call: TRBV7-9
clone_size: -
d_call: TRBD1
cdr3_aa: CASSSFGVDRGFEQPQHF
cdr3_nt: TGTGCCAGCAGCTCCTTCGGAGTGGACAGGGGGTTCGAGCAGCCCCAGCATTTT

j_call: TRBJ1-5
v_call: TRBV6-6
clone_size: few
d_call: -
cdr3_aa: CASSPGQFGNQPQHF
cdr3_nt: TGTGCCAGCAGCCCCGGACAGTTTGGCAATCAGCCCCAGCATTTT

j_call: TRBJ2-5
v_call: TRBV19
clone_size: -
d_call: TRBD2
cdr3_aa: CASRTGTSVFETQYF
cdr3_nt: TGTGCCAGTAGGACCGGGACTAGCGTGTTTGAGACCCAGTACTTC

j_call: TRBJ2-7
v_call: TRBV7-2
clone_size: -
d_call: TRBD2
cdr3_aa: CASSLGPSGSYEQYF
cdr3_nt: TGTGCCAGCAGCTTAGGGCCTAGCGGGAGCTACGAGCAGTACTTC

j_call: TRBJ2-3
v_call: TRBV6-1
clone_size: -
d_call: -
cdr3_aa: CASSEAPRVGNTQYF
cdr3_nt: TGTGCCAGCAGTGAAGCGCCCAGGGTTGGTAATACGCAGTATTTT

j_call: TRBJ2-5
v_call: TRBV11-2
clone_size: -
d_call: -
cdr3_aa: CASSLDFPGPQYF
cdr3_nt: TGTGCCAGCAGCTTAGATTTCCCCGGCCCCCAGTACTTC

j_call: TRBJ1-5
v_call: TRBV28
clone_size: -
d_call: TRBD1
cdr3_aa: CASSPTYRGRNQPQHF
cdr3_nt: TGTGCCAGCAGTCCCACCTACAGGGGTCGCAATCAGCCCCAGCATTTT

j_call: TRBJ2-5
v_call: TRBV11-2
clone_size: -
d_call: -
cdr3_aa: CASSRGPVETQYF
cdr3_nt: TGTGCCAGCAGCCGCGGCCCTGTGGAGACCCAGTACTTC

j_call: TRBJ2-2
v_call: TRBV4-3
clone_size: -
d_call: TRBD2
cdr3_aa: CASSHGWRERAWNTGELFF
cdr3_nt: TGCGCCAGCAGCCACGGATGGCGGGAGCGGGCGTGGAACACCGGGGAGCTGTTTTTT

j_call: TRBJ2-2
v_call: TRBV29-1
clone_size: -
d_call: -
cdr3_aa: CSAGSGELFF
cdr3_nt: TGCAGCGCCGGCAGCGGGGAGCTGTTTTTT

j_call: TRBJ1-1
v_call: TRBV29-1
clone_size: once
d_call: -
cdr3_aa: CSVEGRALPEAFF
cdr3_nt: TGCAGCGTTGAGGGCCGAGCACTCCCTGAAGCTTTCTTT

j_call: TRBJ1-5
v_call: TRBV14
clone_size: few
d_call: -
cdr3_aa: CASSSGADQPQHF
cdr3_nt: TGTGCCAGCAGCTCCGGTGCAGATCAGCCCCAGCATTTT

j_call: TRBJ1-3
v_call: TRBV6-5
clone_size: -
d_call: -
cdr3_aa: CASSYLGSSGNTIYF
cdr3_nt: TGTGCCAGCAGTTATCTTGGGAGTTCGGGAAACACCATATATTTT

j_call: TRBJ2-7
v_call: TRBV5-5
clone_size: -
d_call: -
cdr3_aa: CASRRQGGSYEQYF
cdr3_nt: TGTGCCAGCAGAAGACAGGGAGGCTCCTACGAGCAGTACTTC

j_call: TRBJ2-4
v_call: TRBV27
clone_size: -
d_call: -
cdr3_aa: CASSWGRDGIQYF
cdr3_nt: TGTGCCAGCAGTTGGGGTAGGGACGGCATTCAGTACTTC

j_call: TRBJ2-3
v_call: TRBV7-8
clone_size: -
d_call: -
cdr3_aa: CASSLVMASTDTQYF
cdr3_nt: TGTGCCAGCAGCTTAGTTATGGCTAGCACAGATACGCAGTATTTT

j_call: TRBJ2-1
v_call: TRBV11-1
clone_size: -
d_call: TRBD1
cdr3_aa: CASTKGQGNNEQFF
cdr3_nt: TGTGCCAGCACTAAGGGACAGGGGAACAATGAGCAGTTCTTC

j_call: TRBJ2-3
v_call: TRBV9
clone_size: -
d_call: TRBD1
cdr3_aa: CASSVVGGPTDTQYF
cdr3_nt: TGTGCCAGCAGCGTAGTAGGGGGCCCCACAGATACGCAGTATTTT

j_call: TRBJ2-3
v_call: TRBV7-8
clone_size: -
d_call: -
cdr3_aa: CASSPTLSPPDTQYF
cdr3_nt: TGTGCCAGCAGCCCCACCCTGAGCCCCCCGGATACGCAGTATTTT

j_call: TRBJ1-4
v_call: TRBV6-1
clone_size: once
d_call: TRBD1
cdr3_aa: CASSEMDRVNEKLFF
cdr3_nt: TGTGCCAGCAGTGAAATGGACAGGGTAAATGAAAAACTGTTTTTT

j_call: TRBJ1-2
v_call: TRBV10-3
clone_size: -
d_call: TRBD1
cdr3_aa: CALSGGTDYGYTF
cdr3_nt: TGTGCCCTCTCAGGGGGGACTGATTATGGCTACACCTTC

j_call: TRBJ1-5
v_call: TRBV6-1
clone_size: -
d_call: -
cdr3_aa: CASSVDPHSNQPQHF
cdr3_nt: TGTGCCAGCAGTGTCGACCCGCATAGCAATCAGCCCCAGCATTTT

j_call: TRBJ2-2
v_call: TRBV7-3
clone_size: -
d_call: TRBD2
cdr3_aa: CASSLTRTSGRTGELFF
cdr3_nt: TGTGCCAGCAGCTTAACTCGTACTAGCGGGAGGACCGGGGAGCTGTTTTTT

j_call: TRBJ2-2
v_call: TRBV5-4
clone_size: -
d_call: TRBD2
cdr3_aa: CASSLPGLAGPRGTGELFF
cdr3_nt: TGTGCCAGCAGCCTACCGGGACTAGCGGGACCCAGAGGCACCGGGGAGCTGTTTTTT

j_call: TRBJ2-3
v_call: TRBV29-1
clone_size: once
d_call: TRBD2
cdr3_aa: CSVVAGGTDTQYF
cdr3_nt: TGCAGCGTTGTGGCGGGAGGAACAGATACGCAGTATTTT

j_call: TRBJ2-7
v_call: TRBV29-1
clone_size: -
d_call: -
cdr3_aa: CSVTDRSSYEQYF
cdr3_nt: TGCAGCGTTACGGACAGAAGCTCCTACGAGCAGTACTTC